This T cell receptor beta chain appears in the sequencing data of a study of blood T cell repertoires in COVID-19. The CDR3 spans 16 residues. Looked up from germline, CDR1 is SNHLY and CDR2 is FYNNEI. V lost 7 bases and J 4 bases, leaving 20 bases between the germline ends. Profiled with immunoSEQ multiplex PCR; TCRdb holds only in-frame clones, not every one. The table lists about 100,000 clones, roughly nine tenths of them singletons, with 2% to 2.5% in the top ten. The sample was peripheral blood. The V and J genes are TRBV2 and TRBJ1-3, with a tentative D call TRBD1 (5 bases). This receptor was identified in a man aged 50 to 60 with active COVID-19. CDR3 DNA: TGTGCCAGCAACCAAAGACAGTTATTTTCCGGAAACACCATATATTTT. Protein product: CASNQRQLFSGNTIYF.